The 9 T cell receptor beta chains reported below all come from one sample, sequenced in a study of cytomegalovirus exposure and HLA in healthy donors. 13 Jbeta primers and 60 Vbeta primers were used for the PCR. The protocol was immunoSEQ multiplex PCR, while the TCRdb copy is restricted to in-frame clones and leaves out a portion. The sample records around 61,000 clones, approximately 88% being singletons. The specimen sequenced was PBMCs. These receptors were collected from a man aged 30 to 39 in good health and CMV-seropositive.

This clone was detected only once. This chain's CDR3 is CASSLVGMEVSNYGYTF. In DNA, the CDR3 is TGTGCCAGCAGTTTGGTGGGCATGGAGGTCTCTAACTATGGCTACACCTTC. V usage is TRBV27 and J usage is TRBJ1-2; D is unresolved. CDR3 length: 17 amino acids. Trimming pared 3 bases from V and 0 bases from J, leaving 17 bases between. CDR1 and CDR2 (germline): MNHEY, SMNVEV (reference sequence).

This clone has a single count. The rearrangement joins TRBV11-3 to TRBJ2-3, with TRBD2 matching 11 bases. The trim removed 3 bases at V and 9 bases at J, leaving 8 bases unmatched. This CDR3 spans 15 amino acids. Per germline, CDR1 SGHNT and CDR2 YENEEA. CDR3 in amino acids: CASSLGASGRRTQYF. Written as DNA, the CDR3 is TGTGCCAGCAGCTTGGGGGCTAGCGGGAGGAGAACGCAGTATTTT. Looking up the rest from reference TRBV11-3 and TRBJ2-3 gives the full variable domain: EAGVVQSPRYKIIEKKQPVAFWCNPISGHNTLYWYLQNLGQGPELLIRYENEEAVDDSQLPKDRFSAERLKGVDSTLKIQPAELGDSAVYLCASSLGASGRRTQYFGPGTRLTVL.

CDR3 DNA sequence: TGTGCCAGTAGATCCCATGACTTGACTGGCCGGGAGAGGGGTTGGGAGCTGTTTTTT. As protein: CASRSHDLTGRERGWELFF. V is TRBV19 and J is TRBJ2-2; weak D call: TRBD2 (6 bases). V shed 6 bases and J shed 9 bases, with 32 bases lying between them. The V gene's germline CDR1 is LNHDA and CDR2 SQIVND (reference sequence). This CDR3 contains 19 residues.

This sequence joins TRBV27 and TRBJ2-3; 11 bases agree with TRBD2. Per the germline V gene, CDR1 is MNHEY and CDR2 is SMNVEV (reference sequence). After removal of 5 bases from V and 0 bases from J, the junction contained 10 bases not matched to a gene. The CDR3 length is 18 residues. CDR3 region: CASSQLGTSGYSTDTQYF. DNA of the CDR3: TGTGCCAGCAGTCAACTTGGGACTAGCGGATATAGCACAGATACGCAGTATTTT.

This chain connects TRBV2 to TRBJ1-2; 8 positions match TRBD1. The CDR3 consists of 13 residues. CDR1 is SNHLY, CDR2 FYNNEI, per germline. Trimming at V came to 7 bases and at J to 2 bases, leaving 3 bases not matched to a gene. This CDR3 is CASTRTGNYGYTF. CDR3 coding DNA: TGTGCCAGCACTAGGACAGGGAACTATGGCTACACCTTC.

The chain uses TRBV6-5 and TRBJ1-3; D gene ambiguous. V was shortened by 6 bases and J by 0 bases, with 9 bases between the two germline ends. CDR1 is MNHEY, CDR2 SVGAGI, per germline. The CDR3 sequence is 14 residues long. The CDR3 nucleotides are TGTGCCAGCAGGGACTCTAGCTCTGGAAACACCATATATTTT. This translates into CASRDSSSGNTIYF.

V gene TRBV19 combines with J gene TRBJ2-1; 8 nucleotides agree with TRBD2. The V and J ends lost 0 bases and 3 bases, in that order; junction bases with no gene match: 4. Per germline, CDR1 LNHDA and CDR2 SQIVND (reference sequence). The CDR3 loop spans 16 amino acids. CDR3 region: CASSIEGGLVYNEQFF. Written as DNA, the CDR3 is TGTGCCAGTAGTATAGAAGGGGGACTAGTCTACAATGAGCAGTTCTTC.

This clone has more than one count but fewer than ten. V is TRBV25-1 and J is TRBJ2-7, with 8 bases matching TRBD1. Germline trimming cut 1 base from V and 0 bases from J; bases unmatched to any gene: 5. The CDR3 has 16 residues. CDR1 MGHDK and CDR2 SYGVNS come from the germline V gene. The CDR3 here is CASSESRTGNSYEQYF. The DNA for the CDR3 is TGTGCCAGCAGTGAATCCAGGACAGGGAACTCCTACGAGCAGTACTTC.

A single count supports this clone. CDR3 region: CASRNEQGLNEKLFF. The CDR3, as DNA: TGTGCCAGCAGAAACGAGCAGGGGCTTAATGAAAAACTGTTTTTT. J is TRBJ1-4 and V is TRBV28; D possibly corresponds to TRBD1 (6 bases). This CDR3 contains 15 residues. Trimming pared 6 bases from V and 4 bases from J, leaving 15 bases between. Looked up from germline, CDR1 is MDHEN and CDR2 is SYDVKM. Full variable domain (remainder filled in from reference TRBV28 and TRBJ1-4): DVKVTQSSRYLVKRTGEKVFLECVQDMDHENMFWYRQDPGLGLRLIYFSYDVKMKEKGDIPEGYSVSREKKERFSLILESASTNQTSMYLCASRNEQGLNEKLFFGSGTQLSVL.